The 22 T cell receptor beta chains below come from one sample, sequenced in a study of immune evolution from preneoplasia to lung adenocarcinoma. The assay was immunoSEQ multiplex PCR, and TCRdb's table has in-frame clones only and misses some. In the table there are roughly 6,000 clones, approximately 79% of which are singletons. The sequenced sample was FFPE minimally invasive lung adenocarcinoma tissue. These receptors were taken from a person aged 50-75 years with lung adenocarcinoma.

This chain uses TRBV9 with TRBJ2-2, with D maybe TRBD2 (7 bases). V was shortened by 3 bases and J by 4 bases, with 16 bases between the two germline ends. The CDR3 has 16 residues. In germline, CDR1 is SGDLS, CDR2 YYNGEE. The CDR3 here is CASSADGGHFTGELFF. CDR3 nucleotide sequence: TGTGCCAGCAGCGCTGACGGGGGGCACTTCACCGGGGAGCTGTTTTTT.

The V and J genes are TRBV4-2 and TRBJ2-7; 9 nucleotides agree with TRBD2. V trimming: 0 bases; J trimming: 0 bases; junction bases outside the gene matches: 0. CDR1 and CDR2 (germline): LGHNA, YNFKEQ. There are 15 residues in the CDR3. The CDR3 DNA follows: TGTGCCAGCAGCCAAGATAGCGGGAGCTCCTACGAGCAGTACTTC. As protein: CASSQDSGSSYEQYF.

The rearrangement joins TRBV4-2 to TRBJ2-1, with D uncertain. V shed 0 bases and J shed 9 bases, with 9 bases lying between them. The CDR3 contains 13 residues. Germline CDR1 is LGHNA and CDR2 is YNFKEQ. The CDR3 DNA is TGTGCCAGCAGCCAAGATCCGGGCGCTGAGCAGTTCTTC. It translates to CASSQDPGAEQFF.

The rearrangement links TRBV5-4 to TRBJ1-3; no clear D. V lost 4 bases and J lost 0, with 14 bases in between. CDR1 and CDR2 (germline): SGHNT, YYREEE (reference sequence). This CDR3 has 16 residues. CDR3 sequence: CASSDKGRNSGNTIYF. The CDR3 nucleotides read TGTGCCAGCAGCGATAAAGGACGCAACTCTGGAAACACCATATATTTT.

The gene calls are TRBV7-2 and TRBJ1-1; D remains unclear. From germline, CDR1 is SGHTA and CDR2 FQGNSA. Trimming removed 0 bases at V and 5 bases at J, with 13 bases between. The CDR3 is 15 amino acids. CDR3 DNA sequence: TGTGCCAGCAGCTTAGCGGAGGGCTTGAGAACTGAAGCTTTCTTT. Translation: CASSLAEGLRTEAFF.

The sample holds one count of this clone. The CDR3, as DNA: TGTGCCAGTAGTATAGGACTAGCGGGAGAAGGAGATACGCAGTATTTT. It encodes CASSIGLAGEGDTQYF. The rearrangement links TRBV19 to TRBJ2-3, with TRBD2 identical over 12 bases. The CDR3 is 16 residues long. Germline CDR1 is LNHDA and CDR2 is SQIVND (reference sequence). Unmatched junction bases numbered 4, after V lost 1 base and J lost 5 bases. The full variable domain, rest sourced from reference TRBV19 and TRBJ2-3, is DGGITQSPKYLFRKEGQNVTLSCEQNLNHDAMYWYRQDPGQGLRLIYYSQIVNDFQKGDIAEGYSVSREKKESFPLTVTSAQKNPTAFYLCASSIGLAGEGDTQYFGPGTRLTVL.

The V call is TRBV28, the J call TRBJ1-5; possible D gene TRBD1, 6 bases. V lost 6 bases to trimming and J lost 6 bases, with 15 bases between them. The CDR3 covers 14 residues. Germline CDR1 and CDR2: MDHEN and SYDVKM. The DNA of the CDR3 is TGTGCCAGCAGAGGAACAGGGTTCACTCAGCCCCAGCATTTT. It codes for CASRGTGFTQPQHF.

The sample holds a few counts of this clone. The chain joins TRBV4-2 to TRBJ1-1; D unresolved. The CDR3 contains 13 residues. V lost 3 bases and J lost 4, with 9 bases in between. Per germline, CDR1 LGHNA and CDR2 YNFKEQ. This CDR3 reads CASSQFRGTEAFF. In DNA form, the CDR3 reads TGTGCCAGCAGCCAGTTCCGGGGCACTGAAGCTTTCTTT.

The chain recombines TRBV5-1 with TRBJ1-2; 8 positions agree with TRBD1. The CDR3 consists of 14 residues. CDR1 and CDR2 from the germline V gene are SGHRS and YFSETQ. V shed 4 bases and J 6 bases; nucleotides not matched to a gene: 8. The CDR3 sequence is CASSIGQGGNGYTF. CDR3 nucleotide sequence: TGCGCCAGCAGCATAGGACAGGGAGGTAATGGCTACACCTTC.

The chain links TRBV6-1 to TRBJ2-7; tentative D call: TRBD2 (6 bases). This CDR3 has 16 amino acids. The ends were cut back, 2 bases at V and 4 bases at J, with 18 bases in the middle. Per the germline V gene, CDR1 is MNHNS and CDR2 is SASEGT. As DNA, the CDR3 is TGTGCCAGCAGTGAACTGGGGTCCCGCGGGGTTTACGAGCAGTACTTC. This gives the protein CASSELGSRGVYEQYF.

The CDR3: CATSTAGRLLAQGQFF. In nucleotides, the CDR3 is TGTGCCACCAGCACCGCAGGACGGCTTCTCGCCCAAGGGCAGTTCTTC. J is TRBJ2-1 and V is TRBV15; D ambiguous. V lost 4 bases and J lost 12, with 25 bases in between. Germline V gives CDR1 LNHNV, CDR2 YYDKDF (reference sequence). The CDR3 length is 16 residues. Combining the CDR3 with reference TRBV15 and TRBJ2-1 gives the whole variable domain DAMVIQNPRYQVTQFGKPVTLSCSQTLNHNVMYWYQQKSSQAPKLLFHYYDKDFNNEADTPDNFQSRRPNTSFCFLDIRSPGLGDTAMYLCATSTAGRLLAQGQFFGPGTRLTVL.

The chain uses TRBV14 and TRBJ2-3; no reliable D call. This CDR3 spans 11 amino acids. CDR1 SGHDN and CDR2 FVKESK come from the germline V gene. V was pared by 1 base and J by 9 bases, with 5 bases between. CDR3 nucleotides: TGTGCCAGCAGCCAAGTTCAGACGCAGTATTTT. Its protein is CASSQVQTQYF. The variable domain in full, completed from reference TRBV14 and TRBJ2-3, reads EAGVTQFPSHSVIEKGQTVTLRCDPISGHDNLYWYRRVMGKEIKFLLHFVKESKQDESGMPNNRFLAERTGGTYSTLKVQPAELEDSGVYFCASSQVQTQYFGPGTRLTVL.

The chain uses TRBV7-9 and TRBJ1-5; no reliable D call. V gave up 5 bases and J gave up 4 bases, with 15 bases separating them. Germline V gene sequence: CDR1 SEHNR, CDR2 FQNEAQ (reference sequence). CDR3 length: 15 residues. In DNA form, the CDR3 reads TGTGCCAGCAGCCAGGAGACCGGGCAAAATCAGCCCCAGCATTTT. Protein product: CASSQETGQNQPQHF.

The chain joins TRBV30 to TRBJ2-7; 7 positions match TRBD2. This CDR3 has 14 amino acids. J lost 2 bases, V lost 4 bases, and 8 bases had no gene match. Germline V gene sequence: CDR1 GTSNPN, CDR2 SVGIG (reference sequence). This chain's CDR3 is CAWNKASGTYEQYF. CDR3 nucleotides: TGTGCCTGGAATAAAGCTAGCGGTACCTACGAGCAGTACTTC.

The J gene is TRBJ1-3, the V gene TRBV6-1, with D possibly matching TRBD1 (5 bases). This CDR3 has 16 amino acids. V lost 0 bases, J lost 0 bases, and 9 bases lay in between. CDR1 and CDR2 from the germline V gene are MNHNS and SASEGT. CDR3: CASSEAMGGSGNTIYF. DNA of the CDR3: TGTGCCAGCAGTGAAGCGATGGGGGGCTCTGGAAACACCATATATTTT.

The J gene is TRBJ1-5, the V gene TRBV4-1; D ambiguous. V was trimmed by 1 base and J by 3 bases, leaving 19 bases between them. The CDR3 covers 18 residues. Germline values: CDR1 MGHRA, CDR2 YSYEKL. The CDR3 nucleotides are TGCGCCAGCAGCCAAGTCTCCGTATATGCAGAACCCAATCAGCCCCAGCATTTT. Translating gives CASSQVSVYAEPNQPQHF.

V usage is TRBV5-1 and J usage is TRBJ1-1; 7 positions agree with TRBD1. In germline, CDR1 is SGHRS, CDR2 YFSETQ. This CDR3 spans 15 amino acids. V dropped 0 bases and J dropped 1; count of bases not matched to a gene: 3. The CDR3 DNA reads TGCGCCAGCAGCTTGGAGGGACAGAGGAACACTGAAGCTTTCTTT. Its translation: CASSLEGQRNTEAFF.

Notes on this clone: The sample has other DNA sequences that encode this CDR3 too. The J gene is TRBJ2-3, the V gene TRBV7-3; D remains ambiguous. Germline-derived CDR1 and CDR2 are SGHTA and FQGTGA. With 2 bases removed from V and 0 bases from J, the gap between germline ends came to 6 bases. The CDR3 has 14 residues. CDR3 coding DNA: TGTGCCAGCAGCTTATTGGGCAGCACAGATACGCAGTATTTT. It translates to CASSLLGSTDTQYF.

This clone is large in the sample. This specimen includes other DNA sequences encoding the same CDR3. The rearrangement uses TRBV7-6 and TRBJ1-1; D gene uncertain. This CDR3 is built from 14 residues. The germline gives CDR1 SGHVS, CDR2 FNYEAQ. V was clipped by 0 bases and J by 0 bases, with 5 bases between them. CDR3 sequence reads: CASSLAGVNTEAFF. The CDR3 DNA reads TGTGCCAGCAGCTTAGCCGGGGTGAACACTGAAGCTTTCTTT.

The chain is built from TRBV7-9 and TRBJ2-5, with D possibly TRBD2 on 6 matching bases. The CDR3 is made up of 15 amino acids. Trimming cost V 2 bases and J 5 bases, with 15 bases left between them. Germline CDR1 and CDR2: SEHNR and FQNEAQ (reference sequence). DNA for the CDR3: TGTGCCAGCAGCTTAAACACGGGAGCGACGGAGACCCAGTACTTC. It specifies CASSLNTGATETQYF.

V gene TRBV4-1 combines with J gene TRBJ2-3; 9 bases match TRBD2. The junction had 7 bases not matched to a gene; V was cut back by 2 bases and J by 4 bases. The CDR3 is 16 amino acids. The germline CDR1 and CDR2 sequences are MGHRA and YSYEKL. The CDR3, as DNA: TGCGCCAGCAGCCAATACACCGGGACTAGCCCAGATACGCAGTATTTT. Protein: CASSQYTGTSPDTQYF.

The chain carries TRBV27 and TRBJ1-5, with 8 nucleotides matching TRBD1. The CDR3 sequence is 15 residues long. The trim removed 2 bases at V and 7 bases at J, leaving 7 bases unmatched. CDR1 MNHEY and CDR2 SMNVEV come from the germline V gene (reference sequence). CDR3 sequence: CASSLTGGVRQPQHF. CDR3 bases: TGTGCCAGCAGTTTAACAGGGGGTGTAAGACAGCCCCAGCATTTT.